This is a list of T cell receptor beta chains from one sample in a study of regulatory T cells in long-lasting Graves disease. TCRdb processed the multiplex PCR reads anew with MiXCR; each CDR3 protein has one entry. The data show approximately 690,000 distinct CDR3 sequences, about 30% seen once. This specimen consisted of peripheral blood mononuclear cells (PBMCs), obtained when the disease was refractory, from a patient treated with antithyroid drugs. All receptors come from a female donor with Graves disease. The CDR3 runs from the conserved cysteine through the conserved F or W. A D gene is named only where the DNA matches it firmly. Clone sizes are given selectively: once, few, many, or a class where the clone is expanded.

.,TRBV6-1,.,TRBJ1-1,TGTGCCAGCAGTCGTTCCAGGGTATCGACTGAAGCTTTCTTT,CASSRSRVSTEAFF
.,TRBV12-3/TRBV12-4,.,TRBJ1-1,TGTGCCAGCAGCCACGGGGGCCCCACTGAAGCTTTCTTT,CASSHGGPTEAFF
TRBD2,TRBV6-1,few,TRBJ2-7,TGTGCCAGCAGTCCCAGCGGGAGCCCAGTCTACGAGCAGTACTTC,CASSPSGSPVYEQYF
.,TRBV2,many,TRBJ1-5,TGTGCCAGCACCCTAGGGCCAGATCAGCCCCAGCATTTT,CASTLGPDQPQHF
.,TRBV25-1,few,TRBJ1-2,TGTGCCAGCAGTGACGGGGGTGGACGTGGCTACACCTTC,CASSDGGGRGYTF
.,TRBV6-1,.,TRBJ1-6,TGTGCCAGCAGTGCCGGACGTAATTCACCCCTCCACTTT,CASSAGRNSPLHF
.,TRBV12-3/TRBV12-4,many,TRBJ2-2,TGTGCCAGCAGTTTATCTGGGGACGGGGAGCTGTTTTTT,CASSLSGDGELFF
.,TRBV7-2,few,TRBJ1-6,TGTGCCAGCAGCTTAGGGGGCTATAATTCACCCCTCCACTTT,CASSLGGYNSPLHF
.,TRBV29-1,.,TRBJ2-2,TGCAGCGTCTTCGGGCCGACCGGGGAGCTGTTTTTT,CSVFGPTGELFF
TRBD1,TRBV15,.,TRBJ2-4,TGTGCCACCAGCAGAGAAGGGCAGGGGGTATCCAAAAACATTCAGTACTTC,CATSREGQGVSKNIQYF
.,TRBV6-1,.,TRBJ2-7,TGTGCCAGCGGTGACAGTCCCCCCTACGAGCAGTACTTC,CASGDSPPYEQYF
.,TRBV19,.,TRBJ2-7,TGTGCCAGTAGACCTAGTCGGATAAGGGCCCCGGGAGACGAGCAGTACTTC,CASRPSRIRAPGDEQYF
TRBD1,TRBV7-2,few,TRBJ2-7,TGTGCCAGCAGCCCCAGTGGTCTCAGGGGGCTATACGAGCAGTACTTC,CASSPSGLRGLYEQYF
TRBD1,TRBV9,.,TRBJ2-7,TGTGCCAGCAGCGACGGGACAGTCTACGAGCAGTACTTC,CASSDGTVYEQYF
.,TRBV10-3,many,TRBJ2-7,TGTGCCATCAGTGAAGTCGGACCCGGTGGATCCTACGAGCAGTACTTC,CAISEVGPGGSYEQYF
TRBD2,TRBV30,.,TRBJ2-7,TGTGCCTGGAGTGTACCTCTAGGACTAGCGGGAGCCTACGAGCAGTACTTC,CAWSVPLGLAGAYEQYF
.,TRBV5-1,few,TRBJ2-2,TGCGCCAGCAGCTTAAGCGGGCGCATCGGGGAGCTGTTTTTT,CASSLSGRIGELFF
TRBD1,TRBV12-3/TRBV12-4,few,TRBJ1-2,TGTGCCAGCAGTTCAGCCCGGGACAGGCTTAACTATGGCTACACCTTC,CASSSARDRLNYGYTF
.,TRBV19,once,TRBJ2-2,TGTGCCAGTAGCAGCTCAGTAAACACCGGGGAGCTGTTTTTT,CASSSSVNTGELFF
TRBD2,TRBV19,.,TRBJ2-7,TGTGCCAGTAGTAGGGCTAGCGGGTTCTTCGAGCAGTACTTC,CASSRASGFFEQYF
TRBD1,TRBV28,.,TRBJ1-1,TGTGCCAGCCCCTCCCAGACAGGGATGAACACTGAAGCTTTCTTT,CASPSQTGMNTEAFF
TRBD1,TRBV9,.,TRBJ2-5,TGTGCCAGCAGCCAGGGGGTTGAAACGGGGGAGACCCAGTACTTC,CASSQGVETGETQYF
TRBD1,TRBV6-1,few,TRBJ1-5,TGTGCCAGCAGTGGTCAGGGGGGGCGCGGACGCAATCAGCCCCAGCATTTT,CASSGQGGRGRNQPQHF
.,TRBV13,.,TRBJ1-2,TGTGCCAGCAGCTTCCGGGACGACGGGTTTGGCTACACCTTC,CASSFRDDGFGYTF
TRBD2,TRBV15,once,TRBJ2-7,TGTGCCACCAGTTGGAGCGGCCTTAGCGGGAGGGCCTACGAGCAGTACTTC,CATSWSGLSGRAYEQYF
.,TRBV28,.,TRBJ2-5,TGTGCCAGCCCTAGCCCAGGGAAAGAGACCCAGTACTTC,CASPSPGKETQYF
TRBD2,TRBV11-2,many,TRBJ2-5,TGTGCCAGCAGCTGGACTAGCGGGAGTTGGGAGACCCAGTACTTC,CASSWTSGSWETQYF
.,TRBV28,many,TRBJ1-3,TGTGCTTCGTCGGTATCTGGAAACACCATATATTTT,CASSVSGNTIYF
.,TRBV5-4,.,TRBJ1-2,TGTGCCAGCAGCTTCGGTGCCTCTATGGGCTACACCTTC,CASSFGASMGYTF
TRBD2,TRBV29-1,.,TRBJ2-7,TGCAGCATGAAAATCGCCGGGACTAGCGGGAGGTACGAGCAGTACTTC,CSMKIAGTSGRYEQYF